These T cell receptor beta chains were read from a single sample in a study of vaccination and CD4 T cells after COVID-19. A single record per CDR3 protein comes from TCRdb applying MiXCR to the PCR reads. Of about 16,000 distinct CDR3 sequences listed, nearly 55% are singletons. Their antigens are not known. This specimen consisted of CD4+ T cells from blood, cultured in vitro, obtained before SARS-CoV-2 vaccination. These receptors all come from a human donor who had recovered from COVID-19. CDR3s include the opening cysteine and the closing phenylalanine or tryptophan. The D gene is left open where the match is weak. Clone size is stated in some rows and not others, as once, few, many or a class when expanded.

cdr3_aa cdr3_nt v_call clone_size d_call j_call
CASCSGRAPCEQYF TGTGCCAGCTGTAGCGGGAGGGCCCCCTGCGAGCAGTACTTC TRBV25-1 - TRBD2 TRBJ2-7
CASSPRDRGRTEAFF TGTGCCAGCAGTCCGAGGGACAGGGGGCGGACTGAAGCTTTCTTT TRBV12-3/TRBV12-4 - TRBD1 TRBJ1-1
CASRRTDTDTQYF TGTGCCAGCCGAAGGACAGACACAGATACGCAGTATTTT TRBV27 - - TRBJ2-3
CASSSGGTGNNEQFF TGTGCCAGCTCCTCCGGGGGGACAGGGAACAATGAGCAGTTCTTC TRBV6-1 once TRBD1 TRBJ2-1
CSAFSSGGKSDEQYF TGCAGTGCCTTCTCTTCGGGAGGGAAATCGGACGAGCAGTACTTC TRBV20-1 once TRBD2 TRBJ2-7
CASSYRQGQETQYF TGTGCCAGCAGTTATAGACAGGGACAAGAGACCCAGTACTTC TRBV6-5 few TRBD1 TRBJ2-5
CSASPTGTGYEQYF TGCAGTGCTAGCCCGACAGGAACCGGCTACGAGCAGTACTTC TRBV20-1 - - TRBJ2-7
CASSSLEGSSYNEQFF TGTGCCAGCAGTTCCCTAGAGGGGAGCTCCTACAATGAGCAGTTCTTC TRBV6-5 - - TRBJ2-1
CSASDRGPVAF TGCAGTGCTAGTGACCGGGGCCCAGTGGCCTTC TRBV20-1 - - TRBJ2-7
CSARTSDFYNEQFF TGCAGTGCTCGGACTAGCGATTTCTACAATGAGCAGTTCTTC TRBV20-1 - TRBD2 TRBJ2-1
CASRGWQGYTGELFF TGTGCCAGCAGGGGGTGGCAGGGGTACACCGGGGAGCTGTTTTTT TRBV6-1 once - TRBJ2-2
CASSLLASTGELFF TGTGCCAGCAGCTTATTAGCGAGTACCGGGGAGCTGTTTTTT TRBV7-9 few - TRBJ2-2
CASRRGLAGEFANTGELFF TGTGCCAGTAGACGGGGACTAGCGGGAGAGTTCGCGAACACCGGGGAGCTGTTTTTT TRBV19 - TRBD2 TRBJ2-2
CASSYSHRVYNSPLHF TGTGCCAGCAGTTACTCCCACAGGGTGTATAATTCACCCCTCCACTTT TRBV6-5 - - TRBJ1-6
CASSYPPLAGGFSDTQYF TGTGCCAGCAGTTACCCGCCCCTAGCGGGAGGGTTCTCAGATACGCAGTATTTT TRBV6-2/TRBV6-3 - TRBD2 TRBJ2-3
CASSRAGLRTYEQYF TGTGCCAGTAGTAGAGCGGGACTGCGGACCTACGAGCAGTACTTC TRBV19 few TRBD2 TRBJ2-7
CASSPTRDLYEQYF TGTGCCAGCAGCCCGACCCGGGACCTTTACGAGCAGTACTTC TRBV7-2 - - TRBJ2-7
CASSLAGLAGLPYEQYF TGTGCCAGCAGCTTGGCAGGACTAGCGGGGCTTCCCTACGAGCAGTACTTC TRBV5-6 - TRBD2 TRBJ2-7
CASSQGTVSYEQYF TGTGCCAGCAGTCAAGGGACAGTTTCCTACGAGCAGTACTTC TRBV6-1 few TRBD1 TRBJ2-7
CASNSQGSGGGTQYF TGTGCCAGCAATTCCCAGGGCTCGGGGGGAGGGACCCAGTACTTC TRBV2 few TRBD2 TRBJ2-5
CASSSLTGRSYNEQFF TGTGCCAGCAGCTCCCTGACTGGAAGGTCTTACAATGAGCAGTTCTTC TRBV7-8 - - TRBJ2-1
CASSLGGGGNQPQHF TGTGCCAGCAGTTTAGGAGGGGGGGGCAATCAGCCCCAGCATTTT TRBV28 - - TRBJ1-5
CASSLVGAENSPLHF TGTGCCAGCAGCTTAGTGGGGGCAGAAAATTCACCCCTCCACTTT TRBV7-8 - - TRBJ1-6
CSARDRQGSLGALSSYNEQFF TGCAGTGCTAGAGATCGACAGGGGTCCCTCGGGGCCCTAAGCTCCTACAATGAGCAGTTCTTC TRBV20-1 few TRBD1 TRBJ2-1
CASRVQGVATNEKLFF TGTGCCAGCAGGGTGCAGGGCGTTGCAACTAATGAAAAACTGTTTTTT TRBV6-1 few - TRBJ1-4
CASGPGAVTTGELFF TGTGCCAGCGGCCCTGGGGCAGTCACGACCGGGGAGCTGTTTTTT TRBV7-2 once - TRBJ2-2
CASSSDSPNLPQHF TGTGCCAGCAGTTCGGACAGCCCCAATCTCCCCCAGCATTTT TRBV6-2/TRBV6-3 few - TRBJ1-5
CASSSGTNNYGYTF TGTGCCAGCAGTTCCGGGACGAACAACTATGGCTACACCTTC TRBV28 few - TRBJ1-2
CSASKREGPYEQYF TGCAGTGCTAGCAAGCGGGAGGGCCCCTACGAGCAGTACTTC TRBV20-1 - TRBD2 TRBJ2-7
CASSNWKGSNQPQHF TGCGCCAGCAGCAATTGGAAAGGTAGCAATCAGCCCCAGCATTTT TRBV4-1 - - TRBJ1-5
CASLEGYGNTIYF TGTGCCAGCTTGGAGGGGTACGGAAACACCATATATTTT TRBV28 - - TRBJ1-3